The 11 T cell receptor beta chains reported below all come from one sample, sequenced in a study of blood T cell repertoires in COVID-19. Libraries were prepared by immunoSEQ multiplex PCR; TCRdb keeps only in-frame clonotypes and omits some of them. The sample has about 180,000 clones, roughly 86% seen once; the top ten hold approximately 2.9%. The sequenced sample consisted of peripheral blood. The receptors shown here come from a woman aged 30 to 39 with active or convalescent COVID-19.

J is TRBJ1-2 and V is TRBV28, with 7 bases that match TRBD1. The CDR3 spans 15 residues. Trimming at V came to 5 bases and at J to 8 bases, leaving 14 bases not matched to a gene. Germline assignment: CDR1 MDHEN and CDR2 SYDVKM. The CDR3 sequence: CASSQGTAVFRGYTF. For the CDR3, the DNA is TGTGCCAGCAGTCAAGGGACAGCGGTTTTCAGGGGCTACACCTTC.

This chain links TRBV9 with TRBJ2-7; D gene unclear. CDR1 is SGDLS, CDR2 YYNGEE, per germline. The CDR3 runs to 15 residues. Trimming removed 6 bases at V and 4 bases at J, with 20 bases between. CDR3 sequence (DNA): TGTGCCAGCATCGAACCCACGAGTCTGCGGTACGAGCAGTACTTC. It is translated as CASIEPTSLRYEQYF.

The chain employs TRBV29-1 and TRBJ1-5, with no clear D. In germline, CDR1 is SQVTM, CDR2 ANQGSEA. Trimming pared 4 bases from V and 1 base from J, leaving 8 bases between. This CDR3 is 13 amino acids long. CDR3 nucleotides: TGCAGCGTTGGGCCGGGGAGCAATCAGCCCCAGCATTTT. It yields the protein CSVGPGSNQPQHF. The full variable domain, its missing parts supplied by reference TRBV29-1 and TRBJ1-5, is SAVISQKPSRDICQRGTSLTIQCQVDSQVTMMFWYRQQPGQSLTLIATANQGSEATYESGFVIDKFPISRPNLTFSTLTVSNMSPEDSSIYLCSVGPGSNQPQHFGDGTRLSIL.

This chain uses TRBV13 with TRBJ2-7, with 15 positions matching TRBD2. V was clipped by 5 bases and J by 1 base; unmatched bases: 6. CDR1 is PRHDT, CDR2 FYEKMQ, per germline (reference sequence). The CDR3 length is 17 residues. The CDR3 sequence: CASSTGTSGGLSYEQYF. The DNA for the CDR3 is TGTGCCAGCAGCACAGGGACTAGCGGGGGGCTTTCCTACGAGCAGTACTTC.

In DNA form, the CDR3 reads TGTGCCAGCTCACCAGGGACAGGGCGGCCCCTCCACTTT. This sequence encodes CASSPGTGRPLHF. The V gene is TRBV18, the J gene TRBJ1-6, with TRBD1 identical over 9 bases. The junction had 3 bases not matched to a gene; V was cut back by 2 bases and J by 13 bases. The CDR3 length is 13 residues. The germline gives CDR1 KGHSH, CDR2 LQKENI.

The rearrangement uses TRBV4-1 and TRBJ1-1, with 8 bases that match TRBD1. Germline V gene data show CDR1 as MGHRA and CDR2 as YSYEKL. V was clipped by 0 bases and J by 7 bases; unmatched bases: 7. This CDR3 region has 15 residues. CDR3 protein: CASSQERGGTGEAFF. The CDR3 DNA follows: TGCGCCAGCAGCCAAGAGAGAGGGGGGACAGGTGAAGCTTTCTTT.

This chain uses TRBV2 with TRBJ1-2; the match to TRBD1 covers 9 bases. V dropped 6 bases and J dropped 2; count of bases not matched to a gene: 4. There are 14 residues in the CDR3. CDR1 SNHLY and CDR2 FYNNEI come from the germline V gene. For the CDR3, the DNA is TGTGCCAGCAGGGGGGGGACAGGGAACTATGGCTACACCTTC. Translation gives CASRGGTGNYGYTF.

In its sample, this clone was seen a few times. This sequence joins TRBV7-9 and TRBJ1-6; TRBD1 matches at 8 bases. The germline V gene has CDR1 SEHNR and CDR2 FQNEAQ (reference sequence). V lost 5 bases, J lost 4 bases, and 4 bases stayed unmatched. CDR3 size: 15 residues. CDR3 DNA: TGTGCCAGCAGCCCAGGGACAGGATATAATTCACCCCTCCACTTT. Translated, it gives CASSPGTGYNSPLHF.

The V gene is TRBV19, the J gene TRBJ2-1; TRBD1 matches 9 bases. The germline V gene has CDR1 LNHDA and CDR2 SQIVND (reference sequence). This CDR3 has 15 amino acids. V lost 6 bases and J lost 6; bases outside the gene matches: 9. Written as DNA, the CDR3 is TGTGCCAGTAGAGGGACAGGGAACGGGCGCAATGAGCAGTTCTTC. The encoded protein is CASRGTGNGRNEQFF. Together with reference TRBV19 and TRBJ2-1, the CDR3 gives the full variable domain: DGGITQSPKYLFRKEGQNVTLSCEQNLNHDAMYWYRQDPGQGLRLIYYSQIVNDFQKGDIAEGYSVSREKKESFPLTVTSAQKNPTAFYLCASRGTGNGRNEQFFGPGTRLTVL.

The chain recombines TRBV15 with TRBJ1-2; D unresolved. V was trimmed by 0 bases and J by 7 bases, leaving 15 bases between them. The CDR3 runs to 15 residues. Looked up from germline, CDR1 is LNHNV and CDR2 is YYDKDF (reference sequence). As DNA, the CDR3 is TGTGCCACCAGCAGAGATCGCGCCGCCGAATCTGGCTACACCTTC. This encodes CATSRDRAAESGYTF.

A single count supports this clone. The chain is built from TRBV6-5 and TRBJ1-2; no clear D. The germline V and J ends were trimmed by 0 bases and 4 bases, with 9 bases remaining between them. This CDR3 is 14 amino acids long. Germline V gene data show CDR1 as MNHEY and CDR2 as SVGAGI. The CDR3 sequence is CASSYSWAGYGYTF. The CDR3 coding sequence is TGTGCCAGCAGTTACTCGTGGGCAGGCTATGGCTACACCTTC.